The 5 T cell receptor beta chains below come from one sample, sequenced in a study of response to subunit inactivated influenza vaccine. Each CDR3 protein gets one entry after TCRdb re-called the RT-PCR reads with MiXCR. The sample yields around 520,000 distinct CDR3 sequences, 12% seen once. The input for sequencing was PBMCs from blood, taken on the day of vaccination. The origin of the receptors is a man between 50 and 59 years old who received an inactivated influenza vaccine.

This clonotype came up many times. This chain links TRBV9 with TRBJ2-1; 8 bases map to TRBD2. V gave up 7 bases and J gave up 4 bases; unmatched junction bases: 13. This CDR3 has 16 residues. Per the germline V gene, CDR1 is SGDLS and CDR2 is YYNGEE. In nucleotides, the CDR3 is TGTGCCAGCGGGGCCGGGACTAGGGGGGGTTACAATGAGCAGTTCTTC. It is translated as CASGAGTRGGYNEQFF.

The V gene is TRBV11-1, the J gene TRBJ2-3; 8 positions match TRBD2. CDR1 SGHAT and CDR2 FQDESV come from the germline V gene (reference sequence). The CDR3 runs 18 residues. Unmatched junction bases numbered 17, after V lost 4 bases and J lost 5 bases. CDR3 sequence: CASSSTIILAGTQDTQYF. The CDR3 bases are TGTGCCAGCAGCTCAACAATCATATTAGCGGGAACTCAAGATACGCAGTATTTT.

This clonotype was counted ten times or more. Here the CDR3 DNA reads TGTGCCACGGGACATACGATCACAGATACGCAGTATTTT. Its protein product is CATGHTITDTQYF. The J gene is TRBJ2-3, the V gene TRBV24-1; D possibly corresponds to TRBD1 (6 bases). From germline, CDR1 is KGHDR and CDR2 SFDVKD. V lost 10 bases and J lost 2, with 12 bases in between. The CDR3 is 13 amino acids.

This clonotype has a handful of counts. CDR3 coding DNA: TGCGCCAGCAGCCAAGAGGGGGGCAGGGGGGAGACCCAGTACTTC. It codes for CASSQEGGRGETQYF. The gene calls are TRBV4-3 and TRBJ2-5; perhaps TRBD1 as D (7 bases). CDR3 length: 15 amino acids. The germline CDR1 and CDR2 sequences are LGHNA and YSLEER. The V gene lost 0 bases and the J gene lost 5 bases, with 13 bases spanning the gap.

The CDR3 loop is CASSYSVGRDHEQYF. The CDR3 nucleotides are TGTGCCAGCAGTTACTCGGTCGGGAGAGACCACGAGCAGTACTTC. The chain has TRBV6-5 and TRBJ2-7, with a possible D match to TRBD2 (6 bases). Trimming left V 0 bases short and J 5 bases short, with 14 bases between. CDR3 length: 15 residues. The germline CDR1 and CDR2 sequences are MNHEY and SVGAGI.